These 9 T cell receptor beta chains came from one sample sequenced in a study. TCRdb analysed the RT-PCR reads with MiXCR anew, one entry per CDR3 protein. The sample includes about 6,500 distinct CDR3 sequences, roughly 90% of them seen just once. Sequenced input: memory CD4+ T cells from blood. These receptors were taken from a female donor in good health, serving as a healthy control.

To note about this clonotype: As an off-target read in a library built for alpha chains, this beta chain has a frequency of little significance. This chain uses TRBV7-6 with TRBJ1-1; D perhaps matches TRBD1 (6 bases). Trimming stripped 10 bases from V and 4 bases from J, with 16 bases between. CDR3 length: 13 residues. Germline V gene sequence: CDR1 SGHVS, CDR2 FNYEAQ. The CDR3 spells CATGTGRSTEAFF. CDR3 in DNA: TGTGCCACCGGTACAGGGAGGAGCACTGAAGCTTTCTTT. The whole variable domain, remainder taken from reference TRBV7-6 and TRBJ1-1, is GAGVSQSPRYKVTKRGQDVALRCDPISGHVSLYWYRQALGQGPEFLTYFNYEAQQDKSGLPNDRFSAERPEGSISTLTIQRTEQRDSAMYRCATGTGRSTEAFFGQGTRLTVV.

Comment on this clonotype: This beta chain is a stray sequence in a library constructed for alpha chains; its clone size is not meaningful. The gene calls are TRBV20-1 and TRBJ2-3, with D possibly matching TRBD2 (5 bases). Germline lookup yields CDR1 DFQATT and CDR2 SNEGSKA (reference sequence). V dropped 1 base and J dropped 14 bases, with 13 bases sitting between them. CDR3 size: 11 residues. In DNA form, the CDR3 reads TGCAGTGCTAGAGCCTGGGAGTTGCGGTATTTT. As protein: CSARAWELRYF.

About this clonotype itself: This beta chain is an off-target read within a library intended for alpha chains, so its frequency means little. This chain links TRBV5-6 with TRBJ1-5; D is undetermined. Trimming pared 0 bases from V and 7 bases from J, leaving 11 bases between. This CDR3 spans 14 amino acids. Germline CDR1 and CDR2: SGHDT and YYEEEE. CDR3 sequence (DNA): TGTGCCAGCAGCTTGGCCGGCTCTTCCCAGCCCCAGCATTTT. Its protein product is CASSLAGSSQPQHF.

As concerns this clonotype: This beta chain is an off-target read within a library intended for alpha chains, so its frequency means little. The J gene is TRBJ1-4, the V gene TRBV20-1; TRBD1 aligns across 8 bases. From germline, CDR1 is DFQATT and CDR2 SNEGSKA (reference sequence). The CDR3 is 14 residues long. J lost 6 bases, V lost 5 bases, and 8 bases had no gene match. This chain's CDR3 is CSAVRQGNDEKLFF. CDR3 nucleotides: TGCAGTGCTGTTAGACAGGGGAATGATGAAAAACTGTTTTTT.

About this clonotype itself: Since it is a stray read in a library aimed at alpha chains, this beta chain has a size that is not meaningful. The chain links TRBV28 to TRBJ2-1; D is uncertain. The CDR3 has 13 residues. V lost 3 bases and J lost 9, with 12 bases in between. Germline assignment: CDR1 MDHEN and CDR2 SYDVKM. CDR3 in amino acids: CASSLSVGLEQFF. The DNA for the CDR3 is TGTGCCAGCAGTTTGAGCGTGGGCCTTGAGCAGTTCTTC.

Comments on this clonotype: Little can be read into the size of this beta chain, an off-target read in a library designed for alpha chains. This sequence joins TRBV20-1 and TRBJ2-7; D remains ambiguous. Trimming left V 0 bases short and J 9 bases short, with 3 bases between. The CDR3 runs to 9 residues. The V gene's germline CDR1 is DFQATT and CDR2 SNEGSKA (reference sequence). Written as DNA, the CDR3 is TGCAGTGCTAGAGATGCGCAGTACTTC. This translates into CSARDAQYF.

Turning to this clonotype: This beta chain was picked up by a library intended for alpha chains and is off target, so its count carries little meaning. This chain joins TRBV29-1 and TRBJ2-7; D is unresolved. The V end lost 4 bases, the J end lost 3 bases, and 13 bases lay between the germline ends. CDR1 is SQVTM, CDR2 ANQGSEA, per germline. The length of the CDR3 is 13 residues. DNA for the CDR3: TGCAGCGTTGGGGGATTCCTCGGCTACGAGCAGTACTTC. This sequence encodes CSVGGFLGYEQYF.

This clonotype came up a few times. This beta chain was picked up by a library intended for alpha chains and is off target, so its count carries little meaning. The chain recombines TRBV10-2 with TRBJ2-1, with 7 bases that match TRBD2. The junction had 7 bases not matched to a gene; V was cut back by 7 bases and J by 4 bases. The germline CDR1 and CDR2 sequences are WSHSY and SAAADI. CDR3 length: 14 amino acids. This CDR3 is CASTASGKYNEQFF. In DNA form, the CDR3 reads TGCGCCAGCACGGCTAGCGGAAAGTACAATGAGCAGTTCTTC.

A remark on this clonotype: One end of the junction varies from germline; a read error may be responsible. Because the library targeted alpha chains, this beta chain is an off-target read whose size means little. The chain uses TRBV5-1 and TRBJ2-3, with unresolved D. The CDR3 spans 14 residues. Germline V gene sequence: CDR1 SGHRS, CDR2 YFSETQ. In DNA form, the CDR3 reads TGCGCGAGCAGAAAGCTGGGGTTCACAGATACGCAGTATTTT. Translating it yields CASRKLGFTDTQYF.